This T cell receptor beta chain was obtained from a study of Tregs in tolerant kidney transplant recipients. The nonmyeloablative bone marrow transplants came from related graft donors, with transient mixed chimerism. Profiled with immunoSEQ multiplex PCR; TCRdb holds only in-frame clones, not every one. The sample shows roughly 80,000 clones, 91% of them seen only once. Germline trimming cut 7 bases from V and 5 bases from J; bases unmatched to any gene: 7. There are 13 residues in the CDR3. Germline assignment: CDR1 SNHLY and CDR2 FYNNEI. This chain connects TRBV2 to TRBJ2-7, with TRBD1 matching 8 bases. The clonotype originates from a human patient who received a combined kidney and bone marrow transplant. Certain T cells may be donor cells from the graft. The sequenced sample was CD4+ T cells from blood (PBMCs), obtained 24 months after the transplant. The CDR3 loop is CASTRQGTNEQYF. The CDR3 DNA reads as TGTGCCAGCACGAGACAGGGGACGAACGAGCAGTACTTC.